These 9 T cell receptor beta chains originate from one sample sequenced in a study of blood T cell repertoires in COVID-19. Sequencing was performed with immunoSEQ multiplex PCR; in TCRdb, only in-frame clones are kept and a portion is missing. The sample shows about 310,000 clones, approximately 89% of them seen only once. Sequenced material: peripheral blood. The origin of the receptors is a woman aged 50 to 60 who had recovered from COVID-19.

The rearrangement joins TRBV19 to TRBJ2-7, with 9 positions matching TRBD1. The V gene's germline CDR1 is LNHDA and CDR2 SQIVND (reference sequence). The CDR3 totals 18 residues. Trimming removed 5 bases from V and 1 base from J; junction bases left unmatched: 15. The CDR3 bases are TGTGCCAGTAGTCCATCCGGGACAGGGTCCTTGGCGTCCTACGAGCAGTACTTC. This codes for CASSPSGTGSLASYEQYF.

The V call is TRBV6-5, the J call TRBJ1-5; tentative D call: TRBD1 (6 bases). In germline, CDR1 is MNHEY, CDR2 SVGAGI. Trimming stripped 5 bases from V and 5 bases from J, with 13 bases between. This CDR3 region has 14 residues. The CDR3: CASSLIRGDQPQHF. The DNA for the CDR3 is TGTGCCAGCAGTCTCATCAGGGGAGATCAGCCCCAGCATTTT.

The CDR3 loop is CASRTDTGVEKLFF. The CDR3 nucleotides read TGTGCCAGCAGAACCGACACGGGGGTCGAAAAACTGTTTTTT. The chain links TRBV28 to TRBJ1-4; TRBD1 might be the D (5 bases). The CDR3 length is 14 residues. Germline values: CDR1 MDHEN, CDR2 SYDVKM. V dropped 6 bases and J dropped 8 bases, with 16 bases sitting between them.

This chain connects TRBV29-1 to TRBJ2-1, with 10 positions matching TRBD2. V dropped 1 base and J dropped 5; count of bases not matched to a gene: 14. In germline, CDR1 is SQVTM, CDR2 ANQGSEA. The CDR3 is 18 amino acids. CDR3 loop: CSVEGFPRTSGGNNEQFF. CDR3 DNA: TGCAGCGTTGAAGGGTTCCCTCGGACTAGCGGAGGAAACAATGAGCAGTTCTTC.

This rearrangement joins TRBV7-2 to TRBJ2-4; 9 bases are a match to TRBD1. The CDR3 covers 13 residues. J lost 9 bases, V lost 4 bases, and 4 bases had no gene match. CDR1 SGHTA and CDR2 FQGNSA come from the germline V gene. For the CDR3, the DNA is TGTGCCAGCAGCTACAGACAGGGGGGCATTCAGTACTTC. Its protein product is CASSYRQGGIQYF.

This clone appeared once. The CDR3 loop reads CASSETSGARDTQYF. Written as DNA, the CDR3 is TGTGCCAGTAGTGAGACTAGCGGGGCCCGAGATACGCAGTATTTT. V is TRBV19 and J is TRBJ2-3; TRBD2 matches 11 bases. Germline trimming cut 5 bases from V and 5 bases from J; bases unmatched to any gene: 6. Per germline, CDR1 LNHDA and CDR2 SQIVND (reference sequence). CDR3 size: 15 residues.

The chain has TRBV5-1 and TRBJ1-1; TRBD1 agrees at 7 bases. The ends lost 3 bases at V and 1 base at J; junction bases unmatched: 9. CDR3 length: 16 residues. Germline V gene lookup returns CDR1 SGHRS and CDR2 YFSETQ. The CDR3 is CASSSTGRRSNTEAFF. As DNA, the CDR3 is TGCGCCAGCAGCTCGACAGGGAGGCGGTCGAACACTGAAGCTTTCTTT.

The chain combines TRBV30 with TRBJ1-6; 10 bases are a match to TRBD1. V lost 5 bases, J lost 8 bases, and 6 bases stayed unmatched. Germline V lookup: CDR1 GTSNPN, CDR2 SVGIG (reference sequence). This CDR3 is built from 14 residues. CDR3 DNA: TGTGCCTGGCAGACCGGGACAGGGGATTCACCCCTCCACTTT. This sequence encodes CAWQTGTGDSPLHF.

This clone was seen a handful of times. This chain connects TRBV2 to TRBJ2-2, with 11 bases aligning to TRBD2. CDR1 is SNHLY and CDR2 is FYNNEI in the germline V gene. The CDR3 covers 15 residues. V shed 6 bases, J shed 5 bases, and the junction held 5 bases outside the gene matches. The CDR3 sequence: CASSRLAGRTGELFF. The CDR3 nucleotides are TGTGCCAGCAGCCGACTAGCGGGGCGGACCGGGGAGCTGTTTTTT. Full variable domain (outside the CDR3, taken from reference TRBV2 and TRBJ2-2): EPEVTQTPSHQVTQMGQEVILRCVPISNHLYFYWYRQILGQKVEFLVSFYNNEISEKSEIFDDQFSVERPDGSNFTLKIRSTKLEDSAMYFCASSRLAGRTGELFFGEGSRLTVL.